This T cell receptor (beta chain) was obtained from a study of cytomegalovirus exposure and HLA in healthy donors. The PCR made use of 60 Vbeta and 13 Jbeta primers. Here immunoSEQ multiplex PCR was the method, and the copy in TCRdb shows in-frame clones only, minus some. The listing contains approximately 120,000 clones. The CDR3 spans 15 residues. V was pared by 2 bases and J by 1 base, with 14 bases between. Germline lookup yields CDR1 GTSNPN and CDR2 SVGIG (reference sequence). The sequencing sample was made of PBMCs. V is TRBV30 and J is TRBJ1-1; D is unclear. This TCR was sampled from a man between 40 and 49 years old in good health and CMV-seronegative. As DNA, the CDR3 is TGTGCCTGGAGTAGCATTGGACTGGGGAACACTGAAGCTTTCTTT. It specifies CAWSSIGLGNTEAFF.